Presented here are 20 T cell receptor beta chains from one specimen sequenced in a study of blood T cell repertoires in COVID-19. Repertoires were generated with immunoSEQ multiplex PCR, while TCRdb's copy carries only in-frame clones and drops some. Of 150,000 to 200,000 clones in the sample, approximately 85% were seen once. The source material was peripheral blood. The receptors come from a woman of 80 years or more with acute or convalescent COVID-19.

This clone appeared a few times. The chain recombines TRBV6-1 with TRBJ1-6, with D maybe TRBD1 (6 bases). This CDR3 has 13 amino acids. Germline-derived CDR1 and CDR2 are MNHNS and SASEGT. Trimming removed 2 bases from V and 7 bases from J, with 6 bases in between. In DNA, the CDR3 is TGTGCCAGCAGTGAAACAGGGAATTCACCCCTCCACTTT. Its translation is CASSETGNSPLHF.

The V and J genes are TRBV2 and TRBJ2-3, with TRBD1 matching over 10 bases. Trimming removed 7 bases from V and 9 bases from J; junction bases left unmatched: 1. Germline assignment: CDR1 SNHLY and CDR2 FYNNEI. This CDR3 region has 11 residues. For the CDR3, the DNA is TGTGCCAGCAAGGGACAGGGGACGCAGTATTTT. This sequence encodes CASKGQGTQYF.

CDR3 in DNA: TGTGCCAGCAGCCAGGCGGGCTATGGCTACACCTTC. Translated, it gives CASSQAGYGYTF. This chain connects TRBV3-1 (or the pseudogene TRBV3-2) to TRBJ1-2; D is ambiguous. Germline values: CDR1 LGHDT, CDR2 YNNKEL (reference sequence). The length of the CDR3 is 12 residues. V gave up 3 bases and J gave up 4 bases, with 6 bases separating them.

This sequence joins TRBV6-5 and TRBJ1-6; D unresolved. Trimming left V 5 bases short and J 8 bases short, with 16 bases between. This CDR3 has 15 residues. The germline V gene encodes CDR1 MNHEY and CDR2 SVGAGI. DNA of the CDR3: TGTGCCAGCAGTCTCGGGGAGGGAGGCGATTCACCCCTCCACTTT. The encoded protein is CASSLGEGGDSPLHF.

The J gene is TRBJ2-1, the V gene TRBV19; 15 positions agree with TRBD2. The V and J ends lost 6 bases and 10 bases, in that order; junction bases with no gene match: 10. The germline V gene has CDR1 LNHDA and CDR2 SQIVND (reference sequence). This CDR3 has 16 amino acids. For the CDR3, the DNA is TGTGCCAGTAGCGCACCGGGACTAGCGGGAGGAGGGGAGCAGTTCTTC. This encodes CASSAPGLAGGGEQFF.

V and J are TRBV7-9 and TRBJ1-5; D possibly corresponds to TRBD1 (6 bases). The CDR3 extends over 13 amino acids. Germline CDR1 reads SEHNR; CDR2 reads FQNEAQ (reference sequence). Trimming cost V 5 bases and J 10 bases, with 15 bases left between them. The CDR3 coding sequence is TGTGCCAGCAGCCCAGGGGCCGCGGACCCCCAGCATTTT. Translated: CASSPGAADPQHF.

J is TRBJ2-1 and V is TRBV30; perhaps TRBD2 as D (5 bases). The CDR3 sequence is 15 residues long. The V end was cut by 3 bases, the J end by 6 bases, with 18 bases between. CDR1 is GTSNPN, CDR2 SVGIG, per germline (reference sequence). As DNA, the CDR3 is TGTGCCTGGAGGGGTACGGTGGCGGGTATCAATGAGCAGTTCTTC. Amino acids: CAWRGTVAGINEQFF.

This clone was found a few times. The chain carries TRBV6-2 or TRBV6-3 and TRBJ2-7; maybe TRBD2 (6 bases). CDR1 and CDR2 from the germline V gene are MNHEY and SVGEGT. V was pared by 4 bases and J by 3 bases, with 16 bases between. This CDR3 spans 15 amino acids. The CDR3 nucleotides are TGTGCCAGCAGTTCTTATCTCCGGGAGAGCTACGAGCAGTACTTC. It encodes CASSSYLRESYEQYF.

V usage is TRBV5-4 and J usage is TRBJ2-5; 11 bases line up with TRBD1. Germline V gene data show CDR1 as SGHNT and CDR2 as YYREEE (reference sequence). The length of the CDR3 is 15 residues. Losses at the gene ends were 4 bases for V and 5 bases for J; bases not matched to a gene: 7. DNA of the CDR3: TGTGCCAGCAGCCGGGACAGGGGGTCGGTGGAGACCCAGTACTTC. Its protein product is CASSRDRGSVETQYF.

The chain couples TRBV18 to TRBJ1-5, with D unresolved. The CDR3 covers 17 residues. V was trimmed by 2 bases and J by 2 bases, leaving 16 bases between them. The germline V gene encodes CDR1 KGHSH and CDR2 LQKENI. CDR3 in DNA: TGTGCCAGCTCACCATATGGGTCGGGTGTGGGCAATCAGCCCCAGCATTTT. Residues: CASSPYGSGVGNQPQHF.

The chain couples TRBV7-2 to TRBJ2-4, with 8 nucleotides matching TRBD2. In germline, CDR1 is SGHTA, CDR2 FQGNSA. The trim removed 5 bases at V and 5 bases at J, leaving 8 bases unmatched. This CDR3 comprises 15 residues. The CDR3 DNA sequence: TGTGCCAGCAGCGCGGGACTAGTTAGGGAAAACATTCAGTACTTC. Translation gives CASSAGLVRENIQYF.

This chain uses TRBV5-1 with TRBJ2-5; weak D call: TRBD1 (5 bases). The CDR3 runs 14 residues. Trimming pared 1 base from V and 10 bases from J, leaving 17 bases between. Per germline, CDR1 SGHRS and CDR2 YFSETQ. In nucleotides, the CDR3 is TGCGCCAGCAGCTTGCGGCGGACACAGGATATCCAGTACTTC. It specifies CASSLRRTQDIQYF.

V usage is TRBV6-6 and J usage is TRBJ1-1; 9 bases align to TRBD1. V dropped 6 bases and J dropped 4; count of bases not matched to a gene: 9. The CDR3 is 15 residues long. CDR1 and CDR2 (germline): MNHNY, SVGAGI (reference sequence). DNA of the CDR3: TGTGCCAGCAGGGAACAGGGGGCGCTGGGCACTGAAGCTTTCTTT. Amino acid sequence: CASREQGALGTEAFF.

The chain carries TRBV7-8 and TRBJ2-3; 7 positions agree with TRBD1. With V trimmed by 1 base and J by 4 bases, 5 bases remained unmatched. The CDR3 is 15 residues long. Germline V lookup: CDR1 SGHVS, CDR2 FQNEAQ. CDR3 residues: CASSLGDSRADTQYF. The CDR3 region has the DNA TGTGCCAGCAGCTTAGGGGACAGTAGGGCAGATACGCAGTATTTT.

The V gene is TRBV7-2, the J gene TRBJ2-1; TRBD2 is a possible D gene (7 bases). The CDR3 runs 17 residues. The germline V gene encodes CDR1 SGHTA and CDR2 FQGNSA. V shed 5 bases and J shed 4 bases, with 21 bases lying between them. The CDR3, as DNA: TGTGCCAGCAGCCCACGGAGGGGGGGGCAGGGATACAATGAGCAGTTCTTC. Translated, it gives CASSPRRGGQGYNEQFF.

The CDR3 is CASSPTGGQGNTDTQYF. CDR3 coding DNA: TGTGCCAGCAGCCCCACTGGGGGACAGGGGAATACAGATACGCAGTATTTT. The chain is built from TRBV9 and TRBJ2-3; TRBD1 matches 10 bases. The CDR3 totals 17 residues. V dropped 4 bases and J dropped 3; count of bases not matched to a gene: 11. Germline V CDR1 and CDR2: SGDLS, YYNGEE.

This clone was seen only a few times. V usage is TRBV12-3 or TRBV12-4 and J usage is TRBJ1-6, with D possibly matching TRBD1 (6 bases). V was pared by 6 bases and J by 11 bases, with 11 bases between. The CDR3 loop spans 12 amino acids. The CDR3 is CASRPGVAPLHF. The CDR3 DNA follows: TGTGCCAGCAGACCAGGGGTGGCACCCCTCCACTTT.

The chain couples TRBV7-9 to TRBJ2-1; TRBD2 matches 7 bases. With V trimmed by 5 bases and J by 5 bases, 9 bases remained unmatched. CDR3 size: 15 residues. Germline-derived CDR1 and CDR2 are SEHNR and FQNEAQ (reference sequence). CDR3 DNA: TGTGCCAGCAGCCCGGTAGGGACTACCAACAATGAGCAGTTCTTC. Protein sequence: CASSPVGTTNNEQFF.

This clone appeared a few times. The rearrangement links TRBV6-2 or TRBV6-3 to TRBJ1-1, with TRBD1 matching over 10 bases. J lost 3 bases, V lost 2 bases, and 6 bases had no gene match. This CDR3 has 16 amino acids. The germline V gene encodes CDR1 MNHEY and CDR2 SVGEGT. CDR3 protein: CASSYSRDRGYTEAFF. In DNA, the CDR3 is TGTGCCAGCAGTTACAGTAGGGACAGGGGTTACACTGAAGCTTTCTTT.

The genes are TRBV5-4 and TRBJ2-3; 7 bases fit TRBD1. After removal of 0 bases from V and 4 bases from J, the junction contained 11 bases not matched to a gene. Germline CDR1 reads SGHNT; CDR2 reads YYREEE (reference sequence). There are 17 residues in the CDR3. CDR3 region: CASSLGATGPVADTQYF. The CDR3 nucleotides read TGTGCCAGCAGCTTGGGGGCGACAGGGCCGGTGGCAGATACGCAGTATTTT. The full variable domain, in which reference TRBV5-4 and TRBJ2-3 provide the parts outside the CDR3, is ETGVTQSPTHLIKTRGQQVTLRCSSQSGHNTVSWYQQALGQGPQFIFQYYREEENGRGNFPPRFSGLQFPNYSSELNVNALELDDSALYLCASSLGATGPVADTQYFGPGTRLTVL.